These T cell receptor beta chains were read from a single sample in a study of blood T cell repertoires in COVID-19. Some clones are missing from TCRdb's copy, which holds only in-frame ones; the method was immunoSEQ multiplex PCR. The top ten hold roughly 7% of the sample, which has about 170,000 clones, about 82% seen once. Sequencing was done on a sample of peripheral blood. These TCRs come from a man in his forties or fifties with active or convalescent COVID-19. Both conserved end residues are part of each CDR3. D genes are given only for firm matches. Clone size is shown for a subset of rows, as once, few, many or a class of expanded clone.

D gene: TRBD1; J gene: TRBJ1-1; clone size: .; V gene: TRBV24-1; CDR3 DNA: TGTGCCACCAGTGACCGGACAGGGGGTAGAACTGAAGCTTTCTTT; CDR3 protein: CATSDRTGGRTEAFF
D gene: TRBD2; J gene: TRBJ2-7; clone size: .; V gene: TRBV6-5; CDR3 DNA: TGTGCCAGCAGTTACTCAGGTCGGGGGGACGAGCAGTACTTC; CDR3 protein: CASSYSGRGDEQYF
D gene: .; J gene: TRBJ2-1; clone size: once; V gene: TRBV5-5; CDR3 DNA: TGTGCCAGCAGCGAAGTAAGGGGCCCTTACAATGAGCAGTTCTTC; CDR3 protein: CASSEVRGPYNEQFF
D gene: TRBD2; J gene: TRBJ2-7; clone size: .; V gene: TRBV7-9; CDR3 DNA: TGTGCCAGCAGCTTAGGGAGCGGGGGATACACCTACGAGCAGTACTTC; CDR3 protein: CASSLGSGGYTYEQYF
D gene: TRBD1; J gene: TRBJ1-3; clone size: .; V gene: TRBV15; CDR3 DNA: TGTGCCACCAGCAGAGATACAGGGGCGGGAAACACCATATATTTT; CDR3 protein: CATSRDTGAGNTIYF
D gene: TRBD2; J gene: TRBJ2-1; clone size: .; V gene: TRBV24-1; CDR3 DNA: TGTGCCACCAGTGATTTGCCCGGGACTAGCGGGCGAACCTACAATGAGCAGTTCTTC; CDR3 protein: CATSDLPGTSGRTYNEQFF
D gene: .; J gene: TRBJ1-5; clone size: .; V gene: TRBV2; CDR3 DNA: TGTGCCAGCAGAGGGGTCGGCAATCAGCCCCAGCATTTT; CDR3 protein: CASRGVGNQPQHF
D gene: TRBD1; J gene: TRBJ1-2; clone size: .; V gene: TRBV18; CDR3 DNA: TGTGCCAGCTCACCACCAGGCAGGACAGGGGATGGCTACACCTTC; CDR3 protein: CASSPPGRTGDGYTF
D gene: .; J gene: TRBJ2-5; clone size: .; V gene: TRBV19; CDR3 DNA: TGTGCCAGTAGTGGGGGCCCCGGCGAGACCCAGTACTTC; CDR3 protein: CASSGGPGETQYF
D gene: .; J gene: TRBJ1-1; clone size: few; V gene: TRBV7-9; CDR3 DNA: TGTGCCAGCAGCTGGCCCCCTAGGACAGTCGACACTGAAGCTTTCTTT; CDR3 protein: CASSWPPRTVDTEAFF
D gene: .; J gene: TRBJ1-4; clone size: once; V gene: TRBV19; CDR3 DNA: TGTGCCAGTAGTCCCGGACAGAACGGTTATGGTGAAAAACTGTTTTTT; CDR3 protein: CASSPGQNGYGEKLFF
D gene: .; J gene: TRBJ2-5; clone size: .; V gene: TRBV9; CDR3 DNA: TGTGCCAGCAGCGTACCGGGACTCGACCCTGTGTCACCAGAGACCCAGTACTTC; CDR3 protein: CASSVPGLDPVSPETQYF
D gene: .; J gene: TRBJ2-1; clone size: .; V gene: TRBV9; CDR3 DNA: TGTGCCAGCAGCGTCCGACCCAACTACTCCTACAATGAGCAGTTCTTC; CDR3 protein: CASSVRPNYSYNEQFF
D gene: .; J gene: TRBJ2-5; clone size: .; V gene: TRBV7-2; CDR3 DNA: TGTGCCAGCAGCTTATCCGGGGTTCTAGGGGAGACCCAGTACTTC; CDR3 protein: CASSLSGVLGETQYF
D gene: .; J gene: TRBJ2-3; clone size: .; V gene: TRBV11-3; CDR3 DNA: TGTGCCAGCAGCTTAACCCGGTGGGATACGCAGTATTTT; CDR3 protein: CASSLTRWDTQYF
D gene: .; J gene: TRBJ2-3; clone size: once; V gene: TRBV7-6; CDR3 DNA: TGTGCCAGCAGTCCCTCAACTTCAACCCCTTTAGATACGCAGTATTTT; CDR3 protein: CASSPSTSTPLDTQYF
D gene: .; J gene: TRBJ1-1; clone size: few; V gene: TRBV30; CDR3 DNA: TGTGCCTCGAGCGGGGTTGGAGACACTGAAGCTTTCTTT; CDR3 protein: CASSGVGDTEAFF